A single sample gave rise to the 8 T cell receptor beta chains below, sequenced in a study of Ad26.COV2.S vaccination and SARS-CoV-2 variants. The method was immunoSEQ multiplex PCR; TCRdb's version includes in-frame clones alone and lacks a portion of them. The sample contains 350,000 to 450,000 clones, over 80% of which appear only once. Treatment of the sample: approximately 18 received Ad26.COV2.S at low or high dose, single or two shots; a few received placebo; per-sample allocation not given. Day 63 after the first injection of vaccine or placebo was the sampling time. This sample comprised peripheral blood, obtained in a trial of Ad26.COV2.S vaccine versus placebo. Every receptor here comes from a person aged 18 to 65 who received the Ad26.COV2.S COVID-19 vaccine or a placebo.

The chain links TRBV5-6 to TRBJ2-4; possibly TRBD1 or TRBD2 for D (7 bases each). The CDR3 spans 14 residues. V was shortened by 4 bases and J by 7 bases, with 15 bases between the two germline ends. Germline CDR1 reads SGHDT; CDR2 reads YYEEEE. CDR3 nucleotides: TGTGCCAGCAGCAACCGACAGGGAGGGAACATTCAGTACTTC. Translated: CASSNRQGGNIQYF.

V gene TRBV12-3 or TRBV12-4 combines with J gene TRBJ1-2; D is ambiguous. The CDR3 is 13 amino acids. V shed 3 bases and J shed 5 bases, with 10 bases lying between them. As DNA, the CDR3 is TGTGCCAGCAGTTTGATAACGGATTATGGCTACACCTTC. It encodes CASSLITDYGYTF.

The genes are TRBV5-1 and TRBJ2-2; 10 bases are a match to TRBD2. Per the germline V gene, CDR1 is SGHRS and CDR2 is YFSETQ. The V and J ends lost 4 bases and 1 base, in that order; junction bases with no gene match: 4. This CDR3 comprises 16 residues. The CDR3 sequence: CASSPTSGVNTGELFF. Written as DNA, the CDR3 is TGCGCCAGCAGCCCTACTAGCGGGGTGAACACCGGGGAGCTGTTTTTT.

The chain links TRBV7-8 to TRBJ2-7, with 10 bases identical to TRBD1. CDR1 SGHVS and CDR2 FQNEAQ come from the germline V gene. Trimming cost V 4 bases and J 6 bases; bases outside gene matches: 15. The CDR3 is 17 residues long. CDR3 sequence (DNA): TGTGCCAGCAGCTCCAGTTTAGGACAGGGGGGTTTAACCGAGCAGTACTTC. Translation: CASSSSLGQGGLTEQYF. The entire variable domain, with the rest obtained from reference TRBV7-8 and TRBJ2-7, is as follows: GAGVSQSPRYKVAKRGQDVALRCDPISGHVSLFWYQQALGQGPEFLTYFQNEAQLDKSGLPSDRFFAERPEGSVSTLKIQRTQQEDSAVYLCASSSSLGQGGLTEQYFGPGTRLTVT.

The chain recombines TRBV6-1 with TRBJ2-7; unclear D gene. V lost 0 bases and J lost 3, with 15 bases in between. Germline V gene data show CDR1 as MNHNS and CDR2 as SASEGT. This CDR3 is 16 amino acids long. CDR3 DNA sequence: TGTGCCAGCAGTGAAGCGGAACATCTACCTTACTACGAGCAGTACTTC. Translation: CASSEAEHLPYYEQYF.

V usage is TRBV9 and J usage is TRBJ2-3, with TRBD1 as a possible D gene (6 bases). The germline V and J ends were trimmed by 4 bases and 6 bases, with 18 bases remaining between them. CDR3 length: 15 amino acids. Germline loops: CDR1 SGDLS, CDR2 YYNGEE. CDR3 amino acids: CASSREGVEGDTQYF. The CDR3 DNA reads as TGTGCCAGCAGCAGAGAGGGGGTCGAAGGGGATACGCAGTATTTT.

Only a few counts were recorded for this clone. In DNA, the CDR3 is TGTGCCAGCAGTTTAGCGGTATCCCTTGAAGCTTTCTTT. Protein: CASSLAVSLEAFF. The V call is TRBV12-3 or TRBV12-4, the J call TRBJ1-1; D remains ambiguous. There are 13 residues in the CDR3. The V end lost 0 bases, the J end lost 7 bases, and 9 bases lay between the germline ends.

The CDR3 sequence is CASRLGLAGQETQYF. The CDR3 region has the DNA TGTGCCAGCAGACTGGGACTAGCGGGACAAGAGACCCAGTACTTC. The V and J genes are TRBV7-6 and TRBJ2-5; TRBD2 matches at 13 bases. Germline loops: CDR1 SGHVS, CDR2 FNYEAQ. This CDR3 has 15 amino acids. V shed 6 bases and J 2 bases; nucleotides not matched to a gene: 3.